These 18 T cell receptor beta chains were sequenced from one sample in a study of cytomegalovirus exposure and HLA in healthy donors. Amplification used 60 Vbeta primers and 13 Jbeta primers. Libraries were prepared by immunoSEQ multiplex PCR; TCRdb keeps only in-frame clonotypes and omits some of them. The sample holds around 120,000 clones, approximately 84% seen once. The sequenced sample was PBMCs. These receptors were taken from a man in his forties or fifties in good health and CMV-seronegative.

The chain carries TRBV6-1 and TRBJ2-7, with TRBD2 identical over 10 bases. The ends lost 7 bases at V and 7 bases at J; junction bases unmatched: 10. CDR1 MNHNS and CDR2 SASEGT come from the germline V gene. CDR3 length: 14 residues. CDR3 in DNA: TGTGCCAGCAACGAAGCGGGAGGGCCTGGGGAGCAGTACTTC. Amino acids: CASNEAGGPGEQYF.

Only a few counts were recorded for this clone. CDR3 protein: CASRGVAGSPLHF. The CDR3 region has the DNA TGTGCCAGCCGGGGGGTTGCCGGGTCACCCCTCCACTTT. The chain uses TRBV6-5 and TRBJ1-6; maybe TRBD1 (5 bases). The CDR3 length is 13 residues. Germline V gene lookup returns CDR1 MNHEY and CDR2 SVGAGI. The V and J ends lost 8 bases and 10 bases respectively, with 15 bases between them.

The chain has TRBV9 and TRBJ2-4; 12 nucleotides line up with TRBD2. With V trimmed by 0 bases and J by 8 bases, 3 bases remained unmatched. The germline CDR1 and CDR2 sequences are SGDLS and YYNGEE. CDR3 length: 15 amino acids. The CDR3 spells CASSVGASGGDIQYF. CDR3 DNA: TGTGCCAGCAGCGTAGGGGCTAGCGGGGGGGACATTCAGTACTTC.

V gene TRBV4-3 combines with J gene TRBJ2-1; the match to TRBD2 covers 13 bases. The CDR3 loop spans 17 amino acids. In germline, CDR1 is LGHNA, CDR2 YSLEER. V dropped 3 bases and J dropped 3; count of bases not matched to a gene: 5. The CDR3 DNA reads as TGCGCCAGCAGCCAGGCCAGACTAGCGGGGGGCTACAATGAGCAGTTCTTC. Translation: CASSQARLAGGYNEQFF.

This chain joins TRBV5-1 and TRBJ2-3, with 10 bases lining up with TRBD2. The germline gives CDR1 SGHRS, CDR2 YFSETQ. V was pared by 4 bases and J by 1 base, with 6 bases of the junction left unmatched. The CDR3 length is 16 residues. The DNA of the CDR3 is TGCGCCAGCAGCCCCCTGGGGACTAGCGGCACAGATACGCAGTATTTT. Translating gives CASSPLGTSGTDTQYF.

This clone was seen only once. CDR3 protein: CASRRGGTDTQYF. DNA for the CDR3: TGCGCCAGCAGGCGGGGGGGCACAGATACGCAGTATTTT. This sequence joins TRBV5-1 and TRBJ2-3, with TRBD2 matching 8 bases. The CDR3 consists of 13 residues. CDR1 and CDR2 from the germline V gene are SGHRS and YFSETQ. With 5 bases clipped from V and 1 base from J, the junction kept 0 bases outside the gene matches. Filled out from reference TRBV5-1 and TRBJ2-3, the complete variable domain reads KAGVTQTPRYLIKTRGQQVTLSCSPISGHRSVSWYQQTPGQGLQFLFEYFSETQRNKGNFPGRFSGRQFSNSRSEMNVSTLELGDSALYLCASRRGGTDTQYFGPGTRLTVL.

CDR3 sequence: CASRAESMRLYF. DNA for the CDR3: TGTGCCAGCAGAGCTGAAAGTATGAGGCTATATTTT. The V and J genes are TRBV2 and TRBJ1-3; D is uncertain. Germline CDR1 and CDR2: SNHLY and FYNNEI. The CDR3 is 12 amino acids. Trimming took 6 bases from V and 14 from J, leaving 17 bases between them. The full variable domain, its missing parts supplied by reference TRBV2 and TRBJ1-3, is EPEVTQTPSHQVTQMGQEVILRCVPISNHLYFYWYRQILGQKVEFLVSFYNNEISEKSEIFDDQFSVERPDGSNFTLKIRSTKLEDSAMYFCASRAESMRLYFGEGSWLTVV.

A word on this clone: Compared with germline, one end of the junction differs, possibly owing to a read error. The chain employs TRBV4-1 and TRBJ2-7, with no clear D. From germline, CDR1 is MGHRA and CDR2 YSYEKL. This CDR3 contains 10 residues. DNA for the CDR3: TGCGCCAGCCGTGATGGTCCCAAGCACTTC. Translated, it gives CASRDGPKHF.

The sample holds one count of this clone. Mismatch with germline at one junction end may stem from a read error. J is TRBJ2-1 and V is TRBV7-7; 8 positions match TRBD2. The CDR3 totals 16 residues. Germline CDR1 SSHAT, CDR2 FNYEAQ (reference sequence). As DNA, the CDR3 is TGTGCTAGCAGCTCCGGGGGGGGACTTTCTAACAATGAGCAGTTCTTC. Its translation is CASSSGGGLSNNEQFF.

The rearrangement joins TRBV7-3 to TRBJ2-7; TRBD2 is a possible D gene (7 bases). Trimming removed 5 bases from V and 5 bases from J, with 13 bases in between. The CDR3 is 13 residues long. Germline V gives CDR1 SGHTA, CDR2 FQGTGA. In nucleotides, the CDR3 is TGTGCCAGCAGCCTGGGGGGGGGCAACGAGCAGTACTTC. This encodes CASSLGGGNEQYF.

The rearrangement joins TRBV10-3 to TRBJ2-3, with 15 bases lining up with TRBD2. The CDR3 is 17 residues long. The germline CDR1 and CDR2 sequences are ENHRY and SYGVKD. Losses at the gene ends were 5 bases for V and 3 bases for J; bases not matched to a gene: 6. CDR3 sequence (DNA): TGTGCCATCAGTATGGGACTAGCGGGGGGAACGACAGATACGCAGTATTTT. As protein: CAISMGLAGGTTDTQYF.

This clone was seen a handful of times. This sequence joins TRBV11-2 and TRBJ2-7, with 7 bases lining up with TRBD1. The length of the CDR3 is 12 residues. Germline V gene data show CDR1 as SGHAT and CDR2 as FQNNGV. The V segment lost 4 bases and the J segment 8 bases; nucleotides outside the gene matches: 5. CDR3 sequence (DNA): TGTGCCAGCAGCTCTGGACAGGTCCAGCAGTACTTC. It codes for CASSSGQVQQYF.

The CDR3 loop is CASSVKGVTTEAFF. CDR3 nucleotide sequence: TGTGCCAGCAGTGTGAAGGGGGTGACCACTGAAGCTTTCTTT. This chain connects TRBV6-1 to TRBJ1-1; D may be TRBD1 (6 bases). V was trimmed by 4 bases and J by 4 bases, leaving 13 bases between them. This CDR3 has 14 residues. Germline CDR1 and CDR2: MNHNS and SASEGT.

The rearrangement uses TRBV5-1 and TRBJ1-5; TRBD1 aligns across 7 bases. The CDR3 runs to 18 residues. From germline, CDR1 is SGHRS and CDR2 YFSETQ. The trim removed 4 bases at V and 1 base at J, leaving 14 bases unmatched. The CDR3 is CASSLGQERSFSNQPQHF. The CDR3 coding sequence is TGCGCCAGCAGCCTCGGACAGGAGAGGAGTTTCAGCAATCAGCCCCAGCATTTT.

The gene calls are TRBV30 and TRBJ2-3; 9 bases match TRBD2. V trimming: 0 bases; J trimming: 0 bases; junction bases outside the gene matches: 7. The CDR3 is 17 residues long. The germline gives CDR1 GTSNPN, CDR2 SVGIG (reference sequence). In DNA, the CDR3 is TGTGCCTGGAGTGTACCCCCGACTAGCGGCAGCACAGATACGCAGTATTTT. Translation gives CAWSVPPTSGSTDTQYF.

This chain connects TRBV28 to TRBJ1-5; no definite D call. The V end lost 2 bases, the J end lost 6 bases, and 11 bases lay between the germline ends. The CDR3 length is 14 residues. Germline lookup yields CDR1 MDHEN and CDR2 SYDVKM. The CDR3 DNA reads TGTGCCAGCAGTTTAGAACAGATCGGTCAGCCCCAGCATTTT. This gives the protein CASSLEQIGQPQHF.

The sample holds a few counts of this clone. The V gene is TRBV18, the J gene TRBJ2-2; 7 nucleotides line up with TRBD1. The ends lost 6 bases at V and 4 bases at J; junction bases unmatched: 5. CDR1 KGHSH and CDR2 LQKENI come from the germline V gene. The CDR3 contains 14 residues. The CDR3 DNA is TGTGCCAGCTCCCCTGACAGGGCCACCGGGGAGCTGTTTTTT. Translating it yields CASSPDRATGELFF. Looking up the rest from reference TRBV18 and TRBJ2-2 gives the full variable domain: NAGVMQNPRHLVRRRGQEARLRCSPMKGHSHVYWYRQLPEEGLKFMVYLQKENIIDESGMPKERFSAEFPKEGPSILRIQQVVRGDSAAYFCASSPDRATGELFFGEGSRLTVL.

The chain is built from TRBV18 and TRBJ2-5, with 9 bases lining up with TRBD1. With 3 bases clipped from V and 5 bases from J, the junction kept 7 bases outside the gene matches. The CDR3 runs to 15 residues. CDR1 and CDR2 (germline): KGHSH, LQKENI. CDR3 amino acids: CASSPWTGAQETQYF. CDR3 nucleotide sequence: TGTGCCAGCTCACCCTGGACAGGGGCCCAGGAGACCCAGTACTTC.